This passage covers 19 T cell receptor beta chains from one sample sequenced in a study of radiotherapy plus CTLA-4 blockade in lung cancer. Clones were sequenced by immunoSEQ multiplex PCR, and TCRdb holds only the in-frame ones, with some missing. In the table there are some 60,000 clones, over 70% of which are singletons. The input for sequencing was peripheral blood, taken from a patient treated with radiotherapy plus ipilimumab. The receptors derive from a human donor with non-small cell lung cancer who had a partial response to radiotherapy plus ipilimumab.

The CDR3 DNA reads as TGTGCCAGCAGCTTAGAGGGACAGGGGATATCCCCCCAGTACTTC. It codes for CASSLEGQGISPQYF. The chain recombines TRBV7-3 with TRBJ2-7; the match to TRBD1 covers 10 bases. The CDR3 runs to 15 residues. Germline CDR1 and CDR2: SGHTA and FQGTGA. Losses at the gene ends were 2 bases for V and 10 bases for J; bases not matched to a gene: 11.

The chain couples TRBV23-1 to TRBJ2-6, with TRBD2 as a possible D gene (5 bases). TRBV23-1 is identified as an open reading frame with a role that is uncertain. V was shortened by 2 bases and J by 0 bases, with 11 bases between the two germline ends. The CDR3 has 17 residues. The CDR3 bases are TGCGCCAGCAGTCAAGAGGGATTATGCTCTGGGGCCAACGTCCTGACTTTC. Encoded protein: CASSQEGLCSGANVLTF.

The rearrangement joins TRBV19 to TRBJ1-1, with D unresolved. Trimming shortened V by 3 bases and J by 3 bases, and 14 bases separated the two germline ends. The CDR3 is 15 amino acids. Germline CDR1 and CDR2: LNHDA and SQIVND (reference sequence). As DNA, the CDR3 is TGTGCCAGTAGTATCCTCGGAGGGTGGGACACTGAAGCTTTCTTT. Translation gives CASSILGGWDTEAFF. The full variable domain, completed using reference TRBV19 and TRBJ1-1, is DGGITQSPKYLFRKEGQNVTLSCEQNLNHDAMYWYRQDPGQGLRLIYYSQIVNDFQKGDIAEGYSVSREKKESFPLTVTSAQKNPTAFYLCASSILGGWDTEAFFGQGTRLTVV.

This clone was counted a few times. The rearrangement uses TRBV11-2 and TRBJ1-6, with 11 bases aligning to TRBD1. Germline trimming cut 0 bases from V and 8 bases from J; bases unmatched to any gene: 9. This CDR3 region has 18 residues. CDR1 is SGHAT, CDR2 FQNNGV, per germline. The CDR3 sequence: CASSLDQDRGQGDSPLHF. CDR3 bases: TGTGCCAGCAGCTTAGATCAGGACAGGGGGCAAGGTGATTCACCCCTCCACTTT. Looking up the rest from reference TRBV11-2 and TRBJ1-6 gives the full variable domain: EAGVAQSPRYKIIEKRQSVAFWCNPISGHATLYWYQQILGQGPKLLIQFQNNGVVDDSQLPKDRFSAERLKGVDSTLKIQPAKLEDSAVYLCASSLDQDRGQGDSPLHFGNGTRLTVT.

The chain couples TRBV12-5 to TRBJ2-2, with 9 bases fitting TRBD1. Germline CDR1 reads LGHNT; CDR2 reads FRNRAP. Trimming at V came to 1 base and at J to 4 bases, leaving 1 base not matched to a gene. The CDR3 contains 15 residues. CDR3 sequence reads: CASGLDRGRTGELFF. The CDR3 DNA is TGTGCTAGTGGTTTGGACAGGGGGCGCACCGGGGAGCTGTTTTTT.

The V and J genes are TRBV5-4 and TRBJ2-5; 7 bases line up with TRBD2. With V trimmed by 4 bases and J by 0 bases, 3 bases remained unmatched. The germline V gene encodes CDR1 SGHNT and CDR2 YYREEE (reference sequence). The CDR3 is 14 residues long. The CDR3 region is CASSPGTNQETQYF. CDR3 DNA: TGTGCCAGCAGCCCCGGGACTAACCAAGAGACCCAGTACTTC.

The gene calls are TRBV6-1 and TRBJ1-5, with TRBD1 matching over 7 bases. Germline V lookup: CDR1 MNHNS, CDR2 SASEGT. The CDR3 sequence is 15 residues long. The J segment lost 7 bases and the V segment lost 1 base, leaving 7 bases of the junction unmatched. The CDR3, as DNA: TGTGCCAGCAGTGAAGGAGGGGGCGCGAACCAGCCCCAGCATTTT. This encodes CASSEGGGANQPQHF.

This rearrangement joins TRBV5-5 to TRBJ1-4; D gene uncertain. The germline CDR1 and CDR2 sequences are SGHKS and YYEKEE (reference sequence). The germline V and J ends were trimmed by 1 base and 3 bases, with 13 bases remaining between them. The CDR3 sequence is 16 residues long. CDR3 in amino acids: CASSLSLQKSNEKLFF. In nucleotides, the CDR3 is TGTGCCAGCAGCTTGAGTCTTCAGAAGTCTAATGAAAAACTGTTTTTT.

This sequence joins TRBV30 and TRBJ2-5; 7 positions match TRBD1. V shed 6 bases, J shed 9 bases, and the junction held 13 bases outside the gene matches. Germline CDR1 and CDR2: GTSNPN and SVGIG (reference sequence). This CDR3 is 13 amino acids long. The CDR3 nucleotides read TGTGCCTGCAGGGGACAGTTCGGCGGGCCCCAGTACTTC. Its translation: CACRGQFGGPQYF.

As DNA, the CDR3 is TGCGCCAGCAGCCAAGCCCTGAGGGAGCCCCAGCATTTT. Translated: CASSQALREPQHF. The chain joins TRBV4-1 to TRBJ1-5; no clear D. CDR1 and CDR2 (germline): MGHRA, YSYEKL. The CDR3 consists of 13 residues. Trimming cost V 1 base and J 8 bases, with 9 bases left between them.

This clone was detected once. The chain uses TRBV28 and TRBJ1-1, with D unclear. The CDR3 extends over 16 amino acids. V dropped 6 bases and J dropped 0 bases, with 17 bases sitting between them. Germline values: CDR1 MDHEN, CDR2 SYDVKM. CDR3 bases: TGTGCCAGCAGCCGCAGATACAAGATCATGAACACTGAAGCTTTCTTT. Amino acids: CASSRRYKIMNTEAFF.

The table lists this clone with a few counts. The chain carries TRBV2 and TRBJ1-6; D is perhaps TRBD1 (5 bases). This CDR3 has 12 residues. Per germline, CDR1 SNHLY and CDR2 FYNNEI. Trimming removed 8 bases at V and 9 bases at J, with 11 bases between. The CDR3 here is CASWTFSSPLHF. CDR3 DNA sequence: TGTGCCAGCTGGACATTCTCTTCACCCCTCCACTTT.

The gene calls are TRBV6-5 and TRBJ2-2; D gene uncertain. Trimming shortened V by 4 bases and J by 4 bases, and 13 bases separated the two germline ends. This CDR3 contains 15 residues. Germline values: CDR1 MNHEY, CDR2 SVGAGI. Here the CDR3 reads CASSSQQWATGELFF. The CDR3 region has the DNA TGTGCCAGCAGTTCCCAACAATGGGCCACCGGGGAGCTGTTTTTT.

V is TRBV19 and J is TRBJ2-7, with 7 bases lining up with TRBD1. Per the germline V gene, CDR1 is LNHDA and CDR2 is SQIVND (reference sequence). The CDR3 loop spans 17 amino acids. V was pared by 3 bases and J by 1 base, with 12 bases of the junction left unmatched. The CDR3 spells CASSMRVMGTESYEQYF. CDR3 DNA sequence: TGTGCCAGTAGTATGAGGGTCATGGGGACAGAGTCCTACGAGCAGTACTTC.

The V and J genes are TRBV7-9 and TRBJ2-3; TRBD2 matches at 13 bases. The CDR3 contains 17 residues. Trimming removed 6 bases from V and 2 bases from J; junction bases left unmatched: 8. Germline CDR1 is SEHNR and CDR2 is FQNEAQ (reference sequence). This CDR3 is CASRNGLAGVITDTQYF. CDR3 bases: TGTGCCAGCAGGAACGGACTAGCGGGGGTGATCACAGATACGCAGTATTTT.

The V and J genes are TRBV5-5 and TRBJ2-1, with 8 bases that match TRBD1. Germline CDR1 SGHKS, CDR2 YYEKEE (reference sequence). V lost 4 bases to trimming and J lost 6 bases; unmatched junction nucleotides: 3. CDR3 length: 13 residues. In nucleotides, the CDR3 is TGTGCCAGCAGCGCCACAGGGGGCAATGAGCAGTTCTTC. Residues: CASSATGGNEQFF.

The V call is TRBV4-1, the J call TRBJ2-2; 7 nucleotides match TRBD2. From germline, CDR1 is MGHRA and CDR2 YSYEKL. With V trimmed by 4 bases and J by 8 bases, 7 bases remained unmatched. There are 14 residues in the CDR3. CDR3 in DNA: TGCGCCAGCAGCCCAGGACTAGGGGCTGGGGAGCTGTTTTTT. This sequence encodes CASSPGLGAGELFF.

V gene TRBV7-9 combines with J gene TRBJ2-7; D perhaps matches TRBD1 (6 bases). V gave up 7 bases and J gave up 6 bases, with 16 bases separating them. Germline V gene data show CDR1 as SEHNR and CDR2 as FQNEAQ (reference sequence). The CDR3 runs 13 residues. This CDR3 reads CASTPPTGPEQYF. The CDR3 DNA follows: TGTGCCAGCACCCCCCCGACAGGCCCCGAGCAGTACTTC.

This clone came up a few times. J is TRBJ2-3 and V is TRBV27; D possibly corresponds to TRBD1 (6 bases). This CDR3 has 16 residues. V shed 5 bases and J shed 4 bases, with 19 bases lying between them. Germline V gene sequence: CDR1 MNHEY, CDR2 SMNVEV (reference sequence). CDR3 loop: CASSILTGLVPDTQYF. The CDR3 nucleotides are TGTGCCAGCAGTATCTTGACAGGATTGGTCCCAGATACGCAGTATTTT.